This T cell receptor beta chain was profiled in a study of OX40 agonist ivuxolimab in advanced cancers. Across the whole study: At doses from 0.01 to 10 mg/kg, patients were given intravenous ivuxolimab every 2 weeks. Hepatocellular carcinoma, melanoma, renal cell or head and neck cancer affected the dose-escalation patients. Points from the study as a whole: Blood T cells, both CD4+ and CD8+, expanded clonally by week 6 at 0.1 to 3.0 mg/kg. In general, CD8+ T cells held more expanded clones than CD4+ did, on average.

Assay used: immunoSEQ multiplex PCR; TCRdb lists only in-frame clones, some missing. The data hold approximately 50,000 clones, with roughly 90% observed a single time. The CDR3 sequence is 15 residues long. Germline-derived CDR1 and CDR2 are SGHTA and FQGTGA. The J segment lost 6 bases and the V segment lost 4 bases, leaving 3 bases of the junction unmatched. About this clone itself: Its target is not known.

The sample was CD4+ or CD8+ T cells sorted from blood, taken in a trial of the OX40 agonist ivuxolimab. This receptor was taken from an adult with an advanced solid tumor such as melanoma, head and neck, liver or kidney cancer. This chain uses TRBV7-3 with TRBJ2-2, with 12 bases matching TRBD1. CDR3 nucleotides: TGTGCCAGCAGCTGGGGACAGGGGGCTGCCGGGGAGCTGTTTTTT. Encoded protein: CASSWGQGAAGELFF.